This TCR beta chain originates from a study of T cells expressing NK-cell markers. Study-wide context: Sorted CD3+CD56-NKG2C+, CD3+CD56+NKG2C- and CD3+CD56+NKG2C+ T cells were the source of the TCR beta repertoires. The eight sequenced donors comprised seven who were HCMV-seropositive and one who was seronegative.

Overall study results and limits: Dominant NKG2C+ clonotypes made up roughly 1.0-8% of CD8+ T cells in six donors.

Germline lookup yields CDR1 SGHRS and CDR2 YFSETQ. CDR3 size: 16 residues. The cDNA for TCR beta came from 5'RACE template switching with UMIs. With the 5' RACE reads reprocessed, TCRdb shows one record per CDR3 protein and no DNA. The table lists 300,000 to 500,000 distinct CDR3 sequences. Points on this clonotype: Its specificity is not known.

The chain uses TRBV5-1 and TRBJ2-1. Sequences were obtained from blood T cells: a sorted CD56 or NKG2C T cell subset, CD4+ or CD8+ T cells, or bulk PBMC T cells (not recorded which). The origin of this receptor is a woman aged 45-60 years in good health. CDR3 residues: CASSSTGGGPYNEQFF.